The text below deals with one T cell receptor beta chain. The CDR3 contains 17 residues. CDR1 and CDR2 from the germline V gene are SEHNR and FQNEAQ (reference sequence). V was clipped by 7 bases and J by 10 bases; unmatched bases: 22. This entry comes from a study of shared clonotypes between healthy human individuals. Naive CD8 cells were CD45RO-negative, positively selected for CCR7, excluding terminally differentiated effector memory CD45RA+ cells. Data came from immunoSEQ multiplex PCR; TCRdb stores just in-frame clones and leaves some out. Of around 1,900,000 clones listed, roughly 93% are singletons.

This clonotype was obtained from a man younger than 30 in good health. Some clones in this sample may be carry-over from other donors' samples. Sequenced sample: naive CD8+ T cells from PBMCs. The chain employs TRBV7-9 and TRBJ2-1, with 7 bases fitting TRBD2. The CDR3: CASTKLGTAGVQREQFF. CDR3 nucleotides: TGTGCCAGCACCAAGCTTGGAACGGCGGGAGTCCAACGGGAGCAGTTCTTC.